Listed below are T cell receptor beta chains from one sample, sequenced in a study of T-cell memory formation after mild COVID-19. TCRdb re-derived calls from the 5' RACE reads in MiXCR, one entry per CDR3 protein. The repertoire holds some 120,000 distinct CDR3 sequences, with 15% to 20% as singletons. Source material: PBMCs or a T cell subset sorted from them (not recorded which). These receptors were obtained from an adult woman who had mild COVID-19 (a few samples of this study predate the infection). Cell type and time point are not known. The CDR3 runs from the conserved cysteine through the conserved F or W. A D gene is named only where the DNA matches it firmly. Clone size is given for some rows only: seen once, a few or many times, or a class if the clone is expanded.

J,V,D,size,CDR3,DNA
TRBJ2-2,TRBV20-1,TRBD2,few,CSASLAGTNTGELFF,TGCAGTGCCAGCTTAGCGGGGACGAACACCGGGGAGCTGTTTTTT
TRBJ2-2,TRBV4-2,TRBD1,.,CASSQEGTGVLTGELFF,TGTGCCAGCAGCCAAGAGGGGACAGGGGTATTGACCGGGGAGCTGTTTTTT
TRBJ1-1,TRBV5-6,.,.,CASSSSGLLNTEAFF,TGTGCCAGCAGCTCTTCAGGGCTTCTGAACACTGAAGCTTTCTTT
TRBJ2-1,TRBV7-3,TRBD1,.,CASSLTAGQGDNEQFF,TGTGCCAGCAGCTTAACGGCGGGACAGGGTGACAATGAGCAGTTCTTC
TRBJ1-2,TRBV5-1,TRBD1,few,CASSPGTGIRPYGYTF,TGCGCCAGCAGCCCCGGGACAGGGATCCGCCCTTATGGCTACACCTTC
TRBJ2-7,TRBV20-1,.,few,CSARAGARYEQYF,TGCAGTGCTAGGGCAGGGGCTAGGTACGAGCAGTACTTC
TRBJ2-1,TRBV24-1,TRBD1,.,CATSDSTSGGREQFF,TGTGCCACCAGTGATTCTACGTCAGGGGGCCGTGAGCAGTTCTTC
TRBJ2-7,TRBV21-1,.,.,CASSKGTEFYEQYF,TGTGCCAGCAGCAAAGGAACGGAATTCTACGAGCAGTACTTC
TRBJ2-7,TRBV7-2,TRBD2,few,CASSFGTSGNYEQYF,TGTGCCAGCAGCTTTGGGACTAGCGGGAACTACGAGCAGTACTTC
TRBJ1-2,TRBV12-3/TRBV12-4,TRBD1,few,CASSFPGTGGASYGYTF,TGTGCCAGCAGCTTCCCCGGGACAGGGGGCGCAAGCTATGGCTACACCTTC
TRBJ1-4,TRBV11-2,.,.,CASSSPAGRDEKLFF,TGTGCCAGCAGTAGCCCTGCGGGGCGTGATGAAAAACTGTTTTTT
TRBJ1-6,TRBV4-1,.,.,CASSQEGSSYNSPLHF,TGCGCCAGCAGCCAAGAAGGGAGCTCCTATAATTCACCCCTCCACTTT
TRBJ2-1,TRBV6-5,TRBD2,.,CASSSWARAGNYNEQFF,TGTGCCAGCAGTTCCTGGGCGCGAGCGGGGAACTACAATGAGCAGTTCTTC
TRBJ2-2,TRBV24-1,TRBD1,.,CATSGTGATGELFF,TGTGCCACCAGTGGGACAGGGGCCACCGGGGAGCTGTTTTTT
TRBJ1-6,TRBV5-1,TRBD1,.,CASSSSGTGNSPLHF,TGCGCCAGCAGCTCATCCGGGACAGGGAATTCACCCCTCCACTTT
TRBJ2-1,TRBV5-4,TRBD2,.,CASSRTSAPKDEQFF,TGTGCCAGCAGCAGAACTAGCGCACCCAAGGATGAGCAGTTCTTC
TRBJ2-7,TRBV5-1,.,few,CASSLGQLGYEQYF,TGCGCCAGCAGCTTGGGGCAGCTAGGGTACGAGCAGTACTTC
TRBJ2-1,TRBV27,TRBD2,few,CASRTGTSAYNEQFF,TGTGCCAGCAGGACCGGGACTAGCGCTTACAATGAGCAGTTCTTC
TRBJ2-5,TRBV7-3,.,few,CASSRGLEETQYF,TGTGCCAGCAGCCGAGGACTGGAAGAGACCCAGTACTTC
TRBJ2-1,TRBV5-1,.,few,CASSLGLRAVRDNEQFF,TGCGCCAGCAGCTTGGGGCTTAGGGCCGTTAGGGACAATGAGCAGTTCTTC
TRBJ2-5,TRBV12-3/TRBV12-4,.,few,CASGRETQYF,TGTGCCAGCGGGAGAGAGACCCAGTACTTC
TRBJ2-5,TRBV6-5,.,.,CASGRELAQYF,TGTGCCAGCGGGAGAGAGTTGGCCCAGTACTTC
TRBJ2-1,TRBV19,.,few,CATWSGTSDNEQFF,TGTGCCACCTGGTCCGGGACAAGCGACAATGAGCAGTTCTTC
TRBJ2-1,TRBV19,.,.,CASSPGDPSYNEQFF,TGTGCCAGTAGCCCAGGGGATCCTTCCTACAATGAGCAGTTCTTC
TRBJ1-2,TRBV20-1,.,few,CSAREAWNYGYTF,TGCAGTGCTAGGGAGGCCTGGAACTATGGCTACACCTTC
TRBJ2-2,TRBV7-2,TRBD2,few,CASSLRLAANTGELFF,TGTGCCAGCAGCCTCCGACTAGCGGCGAACACCGGGGAGCTGTTTTTT
TRBJ2-7,TRBV12-3/TRBV12-4,.,.,CASSLIGPNEQYF,TGTGCCAGCAGTTTAATTGGCCCCAACGAGCAGTACTTC
TRBJ1-1,TRBV29-1,.,.,CSGVDTEAFF,TGCAGCGGTGTGGATACTGAAGCTTTCTTT
TRBJ2-5,TRBV5-5,.,few,CASSPRVRGPSGRKETQYF,TGTGCCAGCAGCCCGCGGGTCCGGGGGCCGTCCGGGAGAAAAGAGACCCAGTACTTC
TRBJ2-1,TRBV25-1,TRBD1,.,CASSSYPGQGYNEQFF,TGTGCCAGCAGTAGCTACCCGGGACAGGGGTACAATGAGCAGTTCTTC
TRBJ1-5,TRBV12-3/TRBV12-4,.,few,CASSPVGGSNQPQHF,TGTGCCAGCAGTCCGGTGGGGGGATCCAATCAGCCCCAGCATTTT
TRBJ2-1,TRBV30,TRBD2,few,CAWSVLAGGYNEQFF,TGTGCCTGGAGTGTACTAGCGGGAGGTTACAATGAGCAGTTCTTC
TRBJ2-1,TRBV9,TRBD2,.,CASSPRWGEGTSGNEQFF,TGTGCCAGCAGCCCCCGGTGGGGAGAGGGGACTAGCGGTAATGAGCAGTTCTTC
TRBJ2-5,TRBV15,TRBD2,few,CATSTTSLGLKETQYF,TGTGCCACCAGCACGACTAGCCTCGGCCTAAAAGAGACCCAGTACTTC
TRBJ2-1,TRBV25-1,.,.,CASSQSDFYNEQFF,TGTGCCAGCAGTCAGTCCGACTTCTACAATGAGCAGTTCTTC
TRBJ2-1,TRBV4-2,TRBD2,.,CASSQEGWLAGYNEQFF,TGTGCCAGCAGCCAAGAGGGGTGGCTAGCGGGATACAATGAGCAGTTCTTC
TRBJ2-7,TRBV20-1,.,many,CSARDRGWSSYEQYF,TGCAGTGCTAGAGATCGGGGGTGGAGCTCCTACGAGCAGTACTTC
TRBJ2-1,TRBV7-9,TRBD1,few,CASSTQGQGAGYEQFF,TGTGCCAGCAGCACCCAGGGACAGGGGGCTGGATATGAGCAGTTCTTC
TRBJ2-7,TRBV18,.,few,CASLYEQYF,TGTGCCAGCCTCTACGAGCAGTACTTC
TRBJ2-5,TRBV7-2,TRBD1,few,CASSFFGTGKETQYF,TGTGCCAGCAGCTTTTTTGGGACAGGGAAGGAGACCCAGTACTTC
TRBJ1-1,TRBV7-9,.,.,CASTLGTPAFF,TGTGCCAGCACCCTGGGGACCCCAGCTTTCTTT
TRBJ2-7,TRBV7-2,TRBD2,few,CASSSVLRGVHEQYF,TGTGCCAGCAGCTCCGTCTTGCGGGGGGTCCACGAGCAGTACTTC
TRBJ2-1,TRBV20-1,TRBD2,few,CSASEGLAREQFF,TGCAGTGCTAGCGAGGGACTAGCTAGGGAGCAGTTCTTC
TRBJ2-7,TRBV5-1,TRBD2,few,CASSLTSATYEQYF,TGCGCCAGCAGCTTGACTAGCGCGACCTACGAGCAGTACTTC
TRBJ2-7,TRBV30,.,.,CAWSHGGIYEQYF,TGTGCCTGGAGCCATGGGGGGATCTACGAGCAGTACTTC
TRBJ2-1,TRBV4-3,.,.,CASSQDPQREQFF,TGCGCCAGCAGCCAAGACCCCCAGAGGGAGCAGTTCTTC
TRBJ1-6,TRBV2,.,few,CASSEGISLNSPLHF,TGTGCCAGCAGTGAGGGGATATCCCTCAATTCACCCCTCCACTTT
TRBJ1-2,TRBV29-1,TRBD1,few,CSAHRGNYGYTF,TGCAGCGCACACAGGGGAAACTATGGCTACACCTTC
TRBJ1-2,TRBV12-3/TRBV12-4,.,.,CASSPRWIDGYTF,TGTGCCAGCAGTCCACGTTGGATTGACGGCTACACCTTC
TRBJ2-2,TRBV5-1,.,few,CASSFRQGGGELFF,TGCGCCAGCAGCTTTCGTCAGGGCGGCGGGGAGCTGTTTTTT
TRBJ2-7,TRBV20-1,.,.,CSARAGAGGEQYF,TGCAGTGCTAGAGCGGGAGCCGGAGGCGAGCAGTACTTC
TRBJ2-7,TRBV5-5,.,few,CASSPGAFYTYEQYF,TGTGCCAGCAGCCCAGGGGCTTTCTATACCTACGAGCAGTACTTC
TRBJ2-3,TRBV7-2,TRBD2,.,CASSSTSGTPLGTDTQYF,TGTGCCAGCAGCTCCACTAGCGGGACTCCCCTGGGGACAGATACGCAGTATTTT
TRBJ1-6,TRBV14,.,few,CASSQGREYSPLHF,TGTGCCAGCAGCCAAGGGAGGGAGTATTCACCCCTCCACTTT
TRBJ1-5,TRBV13,.,few,CASSFAGAAPNQPQHF,TGTGCCAGCAGCTTCGCAGGGGCGGCGCCTAATCAGCCCCAGCATTTT
TRBJ2-5,TRBV7-8,.,few,CASSHLMETQYF,TGTGCCAGCAGCCACCTGATGGAGACCCAGTACTTC